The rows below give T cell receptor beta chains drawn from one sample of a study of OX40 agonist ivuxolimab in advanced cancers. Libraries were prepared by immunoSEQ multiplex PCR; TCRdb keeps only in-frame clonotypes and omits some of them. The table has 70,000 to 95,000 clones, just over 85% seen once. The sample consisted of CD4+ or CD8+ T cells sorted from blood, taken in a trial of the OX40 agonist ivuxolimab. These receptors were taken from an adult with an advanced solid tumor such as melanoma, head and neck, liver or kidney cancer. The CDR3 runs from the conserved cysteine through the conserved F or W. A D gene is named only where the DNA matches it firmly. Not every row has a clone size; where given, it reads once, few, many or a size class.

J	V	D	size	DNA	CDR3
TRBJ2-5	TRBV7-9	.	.	TGTGCCAGCAGCTCGCTGTTGGGGGGAAGGGAGACCCAGTACTTC	CASSSLLGGRETQYF
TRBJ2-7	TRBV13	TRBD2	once	TGTGCCAGCAGCTCCCGGACTAGCGGGAGTTCACTCTACGAGCAGTACTTC	CASSSRTSGSSLYEQYF
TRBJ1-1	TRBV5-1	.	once	TGCGCCAGCAACCCGGGGGCGGGAGACACTGAAGCTTTCTTT	CASNPGAGDTEAFF
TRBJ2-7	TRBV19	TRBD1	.	TGTGCCAGTAGTAGGACAGGGGTAGCCTACGAGCAGTACTTC	CASSRTGVAYEQYF
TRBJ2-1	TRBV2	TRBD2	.	TGTGCCAGCAGCCGACCCTCAGGGACTAGCGGGTACTACAATGAGCAGTTCTTC	CASSRPSGTSGYYNEQFF
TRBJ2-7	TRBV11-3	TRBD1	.	TGTGCCAGCAGCCAGGGACAGGGTGGAGAGCAGTACTTC	CASSQGQGGEQYF
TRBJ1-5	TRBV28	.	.	TGTGCCGTAAGCCAGGTTGATGGCAATCAGCCCCAGCATTTT	CAVSQVDGNQPQHF
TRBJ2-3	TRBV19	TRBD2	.	TGTGCCAGTAGTGTCACTAGCGGGAGGCCAGATACGCAGTATTTT	CASSVTSGRPDTQYF
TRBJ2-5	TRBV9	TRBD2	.	TGTGCCAGCAGCCTCTCGGGACTATTGTACCAAGAGACCCAGTACTTC	CASSLSGLLYQETQYF
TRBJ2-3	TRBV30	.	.	TGTGCCTGGAGTCGCCCCAGTCTTGGCATCGATACGCAGTATTTT	CAWSRPSLGIDTQYF
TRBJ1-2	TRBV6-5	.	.	TGTGCCAGCAGCCCAACTGGTTTGTCCAACTATGGCTACACCTTC	CASSPTGLSNYGYTF
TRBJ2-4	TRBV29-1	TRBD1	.	TGCAGCGTTGCTGGGACAGGGGCTGCGAACATTCAGTACTTC	CSVAGTGAANIQYF
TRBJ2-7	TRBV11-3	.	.	TGTGCCAGCAGTCCGGGACCGACTTTTTACGAGCAGTACTTC	CASSPGPTFYEQYF